The next 18 T cell receptor beta chains were all read from a single sample in a study of CD8+CD57+ T cells in acquired aplastic anemia. The authors sequenced patients whose flow cytometry had shown CD8+CD57+ cell expansion. Genomic DNA, serving as template, underwent TCR beta VDJ and CDR3 profiling. TCRdb reprocessed the reads with MiXCR, giving one entry per CDR3 protein. The sample has around 200,000 distinct CDR3 sequences; approximately 50% are singletons. Sequenced sample: sorted CD4+, CD8+, or CD8+CD57+ T cells (not recorded which) from PBMCs. These receptor sequences come from a human donor with aplastic anemia.

Of note for this clonotype: A much more abundant neighbour one base away suggests this may be a read error. The chain employs TRBV6-4 and TRBJ2-1, with D maybe TRBD2 (6 bases). Germline CDR1 is MRHNA and CDR2 is SNTAGT. Trimming cost V 7 bases and J 6 bases, with 16 bases left between them. This CDR3 is 14 amino acids long. CDR3 region: CASNPSGGGNEQFF. The CDR3 DNA is TGTGCCAGCAACCCGTCTGGGGGAGGCAATGAGCAGTTCTTC.

Notes on this clonotype: A much larger clone sits a single nucleotide away, making a read error possible. The CDR3 DNA follows: TGCAGTGCTAAGCAGGACTCCTACGAGCAGTACTTC. Its translation: CSAKQDSYEQYF. The rearrangement uses TRBV20-1 and TRBJ2-7; D remains unclear. The ends were cut back, 4 bases at V and 0 bases at J, with 7 bases in the middle. This CDR3 region has 12 residues. The V gene's germline CDR1 is DFQATT and CDR2 SNEGSKA (reference sequence).

In its sample, this clonotype was seen once. J is TRBJ2-5 and V is TRBV2; 12 bases are a match to TRBD2. Germline V CDR1 and CDR2: SNHLY, FYNNEI. This CDR3 comprises 17 residues. V was pared by 0 bases and J by 0 bases, with 2 bases of the junction left unmatched. CDR3 protein: CASSEALAGGNQETQYF. In DNA form, the CDR3 reads TGTGCCAGCAGTGAAGCCCTAGCGGGGGGGAACCAAGAGACCCAGTACTTC.

The chain recombines TRBV2 with TRBJ2-7; possibly TRBD1 for D (5 bases). V lost 2 bases, J lost 3 bases, and 14 bases lay in between. The germline CDR1 and CDR2 sequences are SNHLY and FYNNEI. The CDR3 is 15 amino acids. CDR3 region: CASSERGGWDYEQYF. In DNA, the CDR3 is TGTGCCAGCAGTGAAAGGGGTGGCTGGGACTACGAGCAGTACTTC.

This clonotype is a singleton in its sample. Since no conserved phenylalanine or tryptophan closes the CDR3, a read error is the likely cause. The J gene is TRBJ1-6, the V gene TRBV18; D is perhaps TRBD1 (6 bases). Germline CDR1 and CDR2: KGHSH and LQKENI. V lost 3 bases, J lost 8 bases, and 14 bases lay in between. This CDR3 spans 15 amino acids. The CDR3 DNA reads TGTGCCAGCTCACCGGAAGGGGGGCGTGATTCACCCCTCCACTCT. Its translation is CASSPEGGRDSPLHS.

The chain links TRBV19 to TRBJ2-1; 10 bases match TRBD1. There are 15 residues in the CDR3. Germline V CDR1 and CDR2: LNHDA, SQIVND (reference sequence). V shed 3 bases and J 7 bases; nucleotides not matched to a gene: 6. CDR3 in amino acids: CASSIGRTGGNEQFF. The CDR3 region has the DNA TGTGCCAGTAGTATTGGGAGGACAGGGGGAAATGAGCAGTTCTTC.

This clonotype was found many times. In DNA, the CDR3 is TGTGCCATCAGTCCCCCTGAAGCAGGGGGAGACTATGGCTACACCTTC. Amino acid sequence: CAISPPEAGGDYGYTF. This rearrangement joins TRBV10-3 to TRBJ1-2; 7 bases line up with TRBD1. The J segment lost 3 bases and the V segment lost 5 bases, leaving 12 bases of the junction unmatched. This CDR3 is built from 16 residues. Germline CDR1 reads ENHRY; CDR2 reads SYGVKD.

V gene TRBV5-1 combines with J gene TRBJ2-1; 10 bases fit TRBD2. V shed 0 bases, J shed 6 bases, and the junction held 3 bases outside the gene matches. CDR1 is SGHRS, CDR2 YFSETQ, per germline. The CDR3 consists of 15 residues. CDR3 amino acids: CASSLVASGSNEQFF. DNA of the CDR3: TGCGCCAGCAGCTTGGTGGCTAGCGGGAGCAATGAGCAGTTCTTC.

This clonotype appeared many times. The chain links TRBV14 to TRBJ2-7; D gene uncertain. Trimming removed 3 bases from V and 6 bases from J, with 15 bases in between. This CDR3 has 14 residues. Per germline, CDR1 SGHDN and CDR2 FVKESK. The CDR3 protein is CASSHSLSGREQYF. Here the CDR3 DNA reads TGTGCCAGCAGCCACTCATTGTCGGGTCGCGAGCAGTACTTC.

This clonotype was detected many times. CDR3 protein: CASSGEGGDGYTF. The CDR3 coding sequence is TGTGCCAGCAGCGGTGAGGGGGGGGATGGCTACACCTTC. The chain is built from TRBV2 and TRBJ1-2; tentative D call: TRBD1 (6 bases). CDR1 SNHLY and CDR2 FYNNEI come from the germline V gene. The V end was cut by 6 bases, the J end by 6 bases, with 14 bases between. The CDR3 has 13 amino acids.

This clonotype was found many times. CDR3 DNA: TGTGCCAGCAGTGAAACGGGCTATTCACCCCTCCACTTT. Encoded protein: CASSETGYSPLHF. The V gene is TRBV6-1, the J gene TRBJ1-6; D is unclear. CDR3 length: 13 residues. V shed 2 bases and J shed 8 bases, with 7 bases lying between them. From germline, CDR1 is MNHNS and CDR2 SASEGT.

The rearrangement uses TRBV7-9 and TRBJ2-1; D is unclear. Germline CDR1 and CDR2: SEHNR and FQNEAQ (reference sequence). The CDR3 has 12 residues. The V gene lost 1 base and the J gene lost 5 bases, with 3 bases spanning the gap. The CDR3 sequence: CASSLGNNEQFF. Here the CDR3 DNA reads TGTGCCAGCAGCTTAGGCAACAATGAGCAGTTCTTC.

This clonotype was observed many times. The chain carries TRBV6-5 and TRBJ2-7; 7 positions match TRBD1. Trimming at V came to 2 bases and at J to 7 bases, leaving 8 bases not matched to a gene. The CDR3 totals 14 residues. Looked up from germline, CDR1 is MNHEY and CDR2 is SVGAGI. The CDR3 protein is CASSYTRKTGEQYF. The CDR3 bases are TGTGCCAGCAGTTACACCCGTAAGACAGGGGAGCAGTACTTC.

In this sample, this clonotype turned up many times. The rearrangement joins TRBV4-1 to TRBJ1-4, with D unclear. Germline V gene lookup returns CDR1 MGHRA and CDR2 YSYEKL. The V end was cut by 1 base, the J end by 10 bases, with 16 bases between. This CDR3 region has 15 residues. The CDR3, as DNA: TGCGCCAGCAGCCAAGCGTGGTCCCAATGGGGAAAACTGTTTTTT. Residues: CASSQAWSQWGKLFF.

A note on this clonotype: A much larger clone lies one base from this, so it may be a read error. The chain uses TRBV6-5 and TRBJ2-7, with 7 positions matching TRBD2. There are 15 residues in the CDR3. Germline loops: CDR1 MNHEY, CDR2 SVGAGI. The CDR3 region has the DNA TGTGCCAGCCGTTCCGGCGGGAGCGGCAGTTACGAGCAGCACTTC. This sequence encodes CASRSGGSGSYEQHF.

The CDR3 bases are TGTGCCAGCAGCTCTACCGGGGCCTCCCGCATGAACACTGAAGCTTTCTTT. It codes for CASSSTGASRMNTEAFF. The chain is built from TRBV6-1 and TRBJ1-1; TRBD1 might be the D (5 bases). V was cut by 6 bases and J by 0 bases, with 20 bases left in between. The germline CDR1 and CDR2 sequences are MNHNS and SASEGT. CDR3 length: 17 amino acids.

V usage is TRBV29-1 and J usage is TRBJ2-1; D could derive from TRBD1 or TRBD2 (5 bases each). This CDR3 has 14 residues. The V gene's germline CDR1 is SQVTM and CDR2 ANQGSEA. V lost 8 bases to trimming and J lost 3 bases, with 17 bases between them. CDR3 loop: CSTPGPRGYNEQFF. Written as DNA, the CDR3 is TGCAGCACGCCGGGACCCCGGGGCTACAATGAGCAGTTCTTC.

The rearrangement links TRBV7-4 to TRBJ2-1; D possibly corresponds to TRBD2 (5 bases). The CDR3 is 14 residues long. Trimming took 5 bases from V and 6 from J, leaving 14 bases between them. Germline V CDR1 and CDR2: SGHVT, SQSDAQ. The DNA of the CDR3 is TGTGCCAGCAGCCTAAGCCGGGATACCAATGAGCAGTTCTTC. Translation: CASSLSRDTNEQFF.